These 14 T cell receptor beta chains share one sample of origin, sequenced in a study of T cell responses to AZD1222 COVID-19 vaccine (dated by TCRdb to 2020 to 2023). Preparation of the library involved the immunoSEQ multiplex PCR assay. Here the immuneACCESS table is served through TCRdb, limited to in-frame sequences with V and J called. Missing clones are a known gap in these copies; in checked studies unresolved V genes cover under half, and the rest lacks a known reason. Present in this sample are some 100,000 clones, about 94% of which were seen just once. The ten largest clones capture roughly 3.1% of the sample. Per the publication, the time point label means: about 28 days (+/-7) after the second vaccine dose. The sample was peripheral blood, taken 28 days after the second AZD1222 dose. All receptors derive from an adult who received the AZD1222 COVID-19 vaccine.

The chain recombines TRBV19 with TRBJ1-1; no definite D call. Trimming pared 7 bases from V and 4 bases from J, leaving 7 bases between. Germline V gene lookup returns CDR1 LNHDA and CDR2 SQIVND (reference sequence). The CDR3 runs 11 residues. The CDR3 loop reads CASTTGTEAFF. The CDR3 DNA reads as TGTGCCAGTACAACTGGCACTGAAGCTTTCTTT.

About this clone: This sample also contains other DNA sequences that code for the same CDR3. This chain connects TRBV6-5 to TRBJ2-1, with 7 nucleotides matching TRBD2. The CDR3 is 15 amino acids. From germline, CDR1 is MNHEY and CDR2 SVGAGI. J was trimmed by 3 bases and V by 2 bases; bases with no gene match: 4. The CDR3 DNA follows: TGTGCCAGCAGTTACGGGCGGGGGAGCTACAATGAGCAGTTCTTC. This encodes CASSYGRGSYNEQFF.

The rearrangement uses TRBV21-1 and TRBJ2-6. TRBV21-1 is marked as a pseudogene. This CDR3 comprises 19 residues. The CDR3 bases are TGTGCCAGCAGCAATGTAGGACGGATTGCGTTTTCTGGGGCCAACGTCCTGACTTTC. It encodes CASSNVGRIAFSGANVLTF.

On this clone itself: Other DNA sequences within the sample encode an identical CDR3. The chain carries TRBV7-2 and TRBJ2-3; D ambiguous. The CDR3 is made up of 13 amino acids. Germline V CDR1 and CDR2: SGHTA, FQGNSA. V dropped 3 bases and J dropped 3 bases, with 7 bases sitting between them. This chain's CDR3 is CASSLGGTDTQYF. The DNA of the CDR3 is TGTGCCAGCAGCTTGGGCGGAACAGATACGCAGTATTTT. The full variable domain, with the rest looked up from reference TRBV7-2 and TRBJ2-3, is GAGVSQSPSNKVTEKGKDVELRCDPISGHTALYWYRQSLGQGLEFLIYFQGNSAPDKSGLPSDRFSAERTGGSVSTLTIQRTQQEDSAVYLCASSLGGTDTQYFGPGTRLTVL.

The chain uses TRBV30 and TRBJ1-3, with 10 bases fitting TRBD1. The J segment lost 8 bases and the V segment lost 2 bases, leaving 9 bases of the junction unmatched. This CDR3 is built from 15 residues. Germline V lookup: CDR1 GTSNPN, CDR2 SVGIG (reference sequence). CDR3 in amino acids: CAWSRAGTGDDTIYF. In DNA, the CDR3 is TGTGCCTGGAGTCGAGCCGGGACAGGGGATGACACCATATATTTT. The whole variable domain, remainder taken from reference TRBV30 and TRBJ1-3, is SQTIHQWPATLVQPVGSPLSLECTVEGTSNPNLYWYRQAAGRGLQLLFYSVGIGQISSEVPQNLSASRPQDRQFILSSKKLLLSDSGFYLCAWSRAGTGDDTIYFGEGSWLTVV.

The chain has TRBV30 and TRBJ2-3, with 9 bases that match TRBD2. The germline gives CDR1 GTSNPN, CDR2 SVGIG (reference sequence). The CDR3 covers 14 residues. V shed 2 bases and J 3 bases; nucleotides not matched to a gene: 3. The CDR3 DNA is TGTGCCTGGAGTAGCGGGGGGCGGACAGATACGCAGTATTTT. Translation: CAWSSGGRTDTQYF.

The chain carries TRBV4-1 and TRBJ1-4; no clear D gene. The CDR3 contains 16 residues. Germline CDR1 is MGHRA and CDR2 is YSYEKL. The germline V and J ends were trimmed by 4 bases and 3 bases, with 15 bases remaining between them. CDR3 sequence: CASSPGRAYPNEKLFF. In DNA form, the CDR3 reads TGCGCCAGCAGCCCGGGGAGGGCCTACCCTAATGAAAAACTGTTTTTT.

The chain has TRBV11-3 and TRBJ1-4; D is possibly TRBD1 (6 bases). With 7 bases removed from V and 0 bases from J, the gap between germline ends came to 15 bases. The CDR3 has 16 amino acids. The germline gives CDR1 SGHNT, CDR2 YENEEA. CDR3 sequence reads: CASKIDRSATNEKLFF. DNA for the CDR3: TGTGCCAGCAAGATTGACAGGTCTGCAACTAATGAAAAACTGTTTTTT.

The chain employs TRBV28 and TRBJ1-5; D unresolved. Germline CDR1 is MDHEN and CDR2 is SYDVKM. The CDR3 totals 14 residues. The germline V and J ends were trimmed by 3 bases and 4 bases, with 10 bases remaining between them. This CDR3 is CASSFNGLNQPQHF. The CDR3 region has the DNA TGTGCCAGCAGTTTTAATGGGTTGAATCAGCCCCAGCATTTT.

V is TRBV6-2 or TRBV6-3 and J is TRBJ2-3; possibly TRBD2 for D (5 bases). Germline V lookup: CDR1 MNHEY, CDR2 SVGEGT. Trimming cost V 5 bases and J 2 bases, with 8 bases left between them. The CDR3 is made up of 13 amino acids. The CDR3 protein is CASSPRDTDTQYF. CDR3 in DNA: TGTGCCAGCAGTCCCCGGGACACAGATACGCAGTATTTT.

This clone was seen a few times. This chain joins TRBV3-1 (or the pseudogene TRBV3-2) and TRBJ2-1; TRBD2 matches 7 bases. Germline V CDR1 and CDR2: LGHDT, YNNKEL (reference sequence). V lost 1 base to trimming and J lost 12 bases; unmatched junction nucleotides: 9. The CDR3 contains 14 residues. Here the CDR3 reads CASSQGLWGGGQFF. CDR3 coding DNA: TGTGCCAGCAGCCAAGGTTTGTGGGGGGGAGGGCAGTTCTTC.

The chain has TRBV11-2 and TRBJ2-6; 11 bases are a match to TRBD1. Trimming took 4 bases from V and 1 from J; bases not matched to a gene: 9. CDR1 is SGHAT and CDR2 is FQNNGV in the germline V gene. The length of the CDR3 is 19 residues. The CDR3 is CASSSARDRGFSGANVLTF. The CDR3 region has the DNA TGTGCCAGCAGCTCAGCCCGGGACAGGGGGTTTTCTGGGGCCAACGTCCTGACTTTC.

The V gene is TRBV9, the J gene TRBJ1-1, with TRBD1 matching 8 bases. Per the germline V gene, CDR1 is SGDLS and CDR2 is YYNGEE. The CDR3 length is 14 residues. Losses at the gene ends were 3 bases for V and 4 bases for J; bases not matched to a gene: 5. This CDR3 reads CASSAGQGATEAFF. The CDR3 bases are TGTGCCAGCAGCGCTGGACAGGGAGCCACTGAAGCTTTCTTT.

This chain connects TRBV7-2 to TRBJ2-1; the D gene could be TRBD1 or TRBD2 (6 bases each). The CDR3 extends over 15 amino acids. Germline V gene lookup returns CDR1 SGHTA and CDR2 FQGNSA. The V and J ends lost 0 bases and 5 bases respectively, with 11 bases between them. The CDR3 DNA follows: TGTGCCAGCAGCTTAGCGGGGGGCGCAAACAATGAGCAGTTCTTC. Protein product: CASSLAGGANNEQFF.